Detailed here is one T cell receptor beta chain. Using immunoSEQ multiplex PCR, the repertoire was profiled, and TCRdb retains in-frame clones only, with some absent. The table records about 100,000 clones, about 85% of them present only once. The donors were in the approximately 120-subject validation cohort, distinct from the approximately 700-subject first cohort. V was clipped by 5 bases and J by 4 bases, with 17 bases between them. This CDR3 spans 15 amino acids. Germline-derived CDR1 and CDR2 are MNHEY and SMNVEV (reference sequence). These data are taken from a study of cytomegalovirus exposure and HLA in healthy donors.

This sequence joins TRBV27 and TRBJ1-2; a possible D gene is TRBD1 (6 bases). Sequencing used PBMCs. The TCR sequence derives from a young woman in good health and CMV-seronegative. The CDR3 is CASSPRWGGGYGYTF. For the CDR3, the DNA is TGTGCCAGCAGTCCTCGTTGGGGGGGCGGCTATGGCTACACCTTC.